This TCR beta chain was recovered during a study of blood T cell repertoires in COVID-19. Whole-study context: Donors in the United States, Italy and Spain gave samples during acute or convalescent COVID-19. PBMCs, B-cell-depleted T cells, or T cells provided the cDNA or gDNA that made up the material.

As processed by the authors: It was from reference gene primer amplification that nucleated cell counts were estimated. Sequencing was performed with immunoSEQ multiplex PCR; in TCRdb, only in-frame clones are kept and a portion is missing. The V and J calls and clone size are taken from that table; D and trimming were inferred from the DNA. Among about 160,000 clones listed, around 90% were seen once. CDR3 length: 13 amino acids. Losses at the gene ends were 5 bases for V and 4 bases for J; bases not matched to a gene: 4. Germline V gives CDR1 SGHRS, CDR2 YFSETQ. The rearrangement joins TRBV5-1 to TRBJ1-1, with 8 bases matching TRBD1. Sample: peripheral blood. This TCR derives from a man aged 18-30 years with acute or convalescent COVID-19. CDR3 coding DNA: TGCGCCAGCAGAGGACAGGGCGGCACTGAAGCTTTCTTT. Translating gives CASRGQGGTEAFF.